This T cell receptor (beta chain) is from a study of cytomegalovirus exposure and HLA in healthy donors. Study-level findings and limits: 164 TCR beta chains were listed as cytomegalovirus-associated. Published work reported that the classifier diagnosed cytomegalovirus status with high specificity and sensitivity.

Using immunoSEQ multiplex PCR, the repertoire was profiled, and TCRdb retains in-frame clones only, with some absent. The profile shows 100,000 to 120,000 clones, approximately 86% of them singletons. Germline values: CDR1 MNHEY, CDR2 SVGAGI. V dropped 1 base and J dropped 4; count of bases not matched to a gene: 6. The CDR3 has 16 amino acids. In regard to this clone: Its target is not known.

The sequence came from a woman aged 18-35 years in good health and CMV-seropositive. The gene calls are TRBV6-5 and TRBJ2-5; 10 bases fit TRBD1. The sequencing sample was made of PBMCs. The CDR3, as DNA: TGTGCCAGCAGTTACTTCTCCGGGACAGGGGTAGAGACCCAGTACTTC. Residues: CASSYFSGTGVETQYF.